Sequencing of this T cell receptor (beta chain) was carried out in a study of blood T cells in healthy people across ages. The CDR3 consists of 16 residues. With 0 bases clipped from V and 3 bases from J, the junction kept 7 bases outside the gene matches. Germline CDR1 SGHKS, CDR2 YYEKEE (reference sequence). Together with a sample-barcoded 5' primer, a J-beta primer mix was included in a second PCR lasting about 7 to 11 cycles. A single record per CDR3 protein comes from TCRdb applying MiXCR to the 5' RACE reads. Among about 1,000,000 distinct CDR3 sequences listed, 35% to 50% were seen once. With respect to this clonotype: Its antigen is as yet unknown.

Regarding the study as a whole: The unknown donor CMV status may have confounded expanded clonotype changes.

The material sequenced was blood. The chain couples TRBV5-5 to TRBJ2-7, with TRBD1 matching 9 bases. This clonotype was obtained from a woman aged 55-75 years in good health. The CDR3 is CASSLAPGTGHYEQYF. The DNA of the CDR3 is TGTGCCAGCAGCTTGGCCCCCGGGACAGGGCACTACGAGCAGTACTTC.